This TCR beta chain was identified during a study of cytomegalovirus exposure and HLA in healthy donors. Study background: Per a later analysis, the approximately 620 first-cohort and 95 to 150 validation repertoires shared one platform. Study-level points and caveats: The study labeled under 200 TCR beta chains cytomegalovirus-associated. Most TCRs appeared rarely, but some public TCRs recurred in many donors.

V shed 0 bases and J 8 bases; nucleotides not matched to a gene: 7. The CDR3 contains 16 residues. Germline values: CDR1 LGHNA, CDR2 YSLEER. Concerning this clone: Its antigen remains unidentified.

Only in-frame clones appear in the TCRdb table, and some are missing; sequencing was by immunoSEQ multiplex PCR. Of about 74,000 clones listed, 90% to 95% are singletons. It was the approximately 120-subject validation cohort, separate from the 666-subject first cohort, to which the donors belonged. The chain employs TRBV4-3 and TRBJ2-2, with 9 bases identical to TRBD1. The sequence came from a woman younger than 30 in good health and CMV-seropositive. The specimen sequenced was PBMCs. CDR3 coding DNA: TGCGCCAGCAGCCAAGATGGAGGACAGGGGATAGGGGAGCTGTTTTTT. This translates into CASSQDGGQGIGELFF.